Listed below are T cell receptor beta chains from one sample, sequenced in a study of blood T cell repertoires in COVID-19. This table comes from immunoSEQ multiplex PCR, and its TCRdb copy is limited to in-frame clones, with some not included. The sample shows about 100,000 clones, around 88% of them seen only once. Specimen: peripheral blood. Receptor source: a human donor in a cohort sampled during active COVID-19. CDR3s include the opening cysteine and the closing phenylalanine or tryptophan. D genes are given only for firm matches. Rows give clone size only sometimes, using once, few, many, or a class for an expanded clone.

>TRBV6-5|.|TRBD1|TRBJ1-1
TGTGCCAGCAGTTACGCTGGGACAGGGGAAGCTTTCTTT
CASSYAGTGEAFF
>TRBV5-1|.|TRBD2|TRBJ2-3
TGCGCCAGCAGCCTCCGGGACTACACAGATACGCAGTATTTT
CASSLRDYTDTQYF
>TRBV4-3|.|.|TRBJ2-5
TGCGCCAGCAGCCAAGACAGCGGGGAGACCCAGTACTTC
CASSQDSGETQYF
>TRBV5-4|.|TRBD1|TRBJ2-5
TGTGCCAGCAGCTTGGGAGGGACAGTACAAGAGACCCAGTACTTC
CASSLGGTVQETQYF
>TRBV19|.|.|TRBJ1-6
TGTGCCAGTAGGTACAGGGACGACTCACCCCTCCACTTT
CASRYRDDSPLHF
>TRBV5-1|.|TRBD1|TRBJ1-1
TGCGCCAGCAGAACCGGGACAGGGGGTTCTCTCGACACTGAAGCTTTCTTT
CASRTGTGGSLDTEAFF
>TRBV24-1|.|TRBD1|TRBJ2-3
TGTGCCACCAGTGTGGGGGGACAGGGGTTGGATACGCAGTATTTT
CATSVGGQGLDTQYF
>TRBV11-1|.|.|TRBJ1-1
TGTGCCAGCAGTCCAATCGGACAGCAGAACACTGAAGCTTTCTTT
CASSPIGQQNTEAFF
>TRBV7-9|.|TRBD1|TRBJ1-1
TGTGCCAGCAGCTCAAACAGGGGCCTGATGAACACTGAAGCTTTCTTT
CASSSNRGLMNTEAFF
>TRBV12-5|few|TRBD1|TRBJ2-1
TGTGCTAGTGGTTTCTTACCCGACGGGACAGGGGGGGGCAATGAGCAGTTCTTC
CASGFLPDGTGGGNEQFF
>TRBV28|once|TRBD1|TRBJ1-4
TGTGCCAGCAGTTTACCCCCGGGACAGGAAAATGAAAAACTGTTTTTT
CASSLPPGQENEKLFF
>TRBV27|.|.|TRBJ2-4
TGTGCCAGCAGTTTATTTCCTCCAGCCAAAAACATTCAGTACTTC
CASSLFPPAKNIQYF
>TRBV19|.|TRBD1|TRBJ2-3
TGTGCCACCAACAGGGGGCGGACAGATACGCAGTATTTT
CATNRGRTDTQYF